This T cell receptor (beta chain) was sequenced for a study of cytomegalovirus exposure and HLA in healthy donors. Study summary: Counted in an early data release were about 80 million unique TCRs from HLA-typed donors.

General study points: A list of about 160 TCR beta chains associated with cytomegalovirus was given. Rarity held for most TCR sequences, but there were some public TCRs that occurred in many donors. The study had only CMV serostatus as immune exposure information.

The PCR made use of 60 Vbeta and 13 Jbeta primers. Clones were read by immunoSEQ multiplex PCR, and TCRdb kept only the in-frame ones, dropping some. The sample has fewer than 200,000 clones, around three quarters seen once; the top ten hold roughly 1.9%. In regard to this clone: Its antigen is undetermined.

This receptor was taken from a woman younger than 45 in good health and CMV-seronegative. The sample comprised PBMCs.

CDR3 region: CASNGAGGYNEQFF. The CDR3 DNA follows: TGCGCCAGCAATGGGGCGGGAGGGTACAATGAGCAGTTCTTC. V and J are TRBV5-1 and TRBJ2-1; 9 bases map to TRBD2. This CDR3 region has 14 residues. Trimming at V came to 6 bases and at J to 4 bases, leaving 5 bases not matched to a gene. Germline V gene lookup returns CDR1 SGHRS and CDR2 YFSETQ.